A single sample gave rise to the 16 T cell receptor beta chains below, sequenced in a study of T cells in Graves' hyperthyroidism and ophthalmopathy. Template material for amplifying TCR beta CDR3 regions consisted of RNA transcripts. Researchers ran a first-round RT-PCR on the TCR CDR3 using the HTBI primer set. TCRdb reprocessed the multiplex PCR reads with MiXCR, giving one entry per CDR3 protein. The data contain about 400,000 distinct CDR3 sequences, roughly an eighth of them singletons. Sequenced sample: blood. The receptors come from a young woman with Graves' hyperthyroidism.

This chain links TRBV28 with TRBJ2-7, with 7 bases identical to TRBD1. The junction had 9 bases not matched to a gene; V was cut back by 8 bases and J by 2 bases. Germline V gene data show CDR1 as MDHEN and CDR2 as SYDVKM. The CDR3 consists of 14 residues. The CDR3 loop reads CASAPGGQTYEQYF. Written as DNA, the CDR3 is TGTGCCAGCGCCCCAGGGGGACAAACCTACGAGCAGTACTTC.

The chain joins TRBV10-3 to TRBJ2-7, with a tentative D call TRBD1 (6 bases). V was trimmed by 10 bases and J by 0 bases, leaving 22 bases between them. Per germline, CDR1 ENHRY and CDR2 SYGVKD. The CDR3 totals 16 residues. The CDR3 nucleotides are TGTGCCACGCGAACCAAACAGGGAATCGGCTCCTACGAGCAGTACTTC. Encoded protein: CATRTKQGIGSYEQYF.

The table lists this clonotype with many counts. The V call is TRBV6-2 or TRBV6-3, the J call TRBJ2-3, with D tentatively TRBD2 (6 bases). V was cut by 0 bases and J by 3 bases, with 13 bases left in between. This CDR3 spans 16 amino acids. Germline V gene lookup returns CDR1 MNHEY and CDR2 SVGEGT. The CDR3 sequence: CASSYSLNAGTDTQYF. For the CDR3, the DNA is TGTGCCAGCAGTTACTCGCTCAATGCGGGGACAGATACGCAGTATTTT.

The chain recombines TRBV25-1 with TRBJ1-6; possible D gene TRBD1, 5 bases. Deletions cut 2 bases from V and 3 bases from J, with 8 bases between. The CDR3 has 15 amino acids. From germline, CDR1 is MGHDK and CDR2 SYGVNS. Here the CDR3 DNA reads TGTGCCAGCAGTGAAGACAGTTTCTATAATTCACCCCTCCACTTT. Amino acids: CASSEDSFYNSPLHF. Combining the CDR3 with reference TRBV25-1 and TRBJ1-6 gives the whole variable domain EADIYQTPRYLVIGTGKKITLECSQTMGHDKMYWYQQDPGMELHLIHYSYGVNSTEKGDLSSESTVSRIRTEHFPLTLESARPSHTSQYLCASSEDSFYNSPLHFGNGTRLTVT.

This clonotype appeared many times. V and J are TRBV6-2 or TRBV6-3 and TRBJ2-3; D is unclear. The length of the CDR3 is 14 residues. With 6 bases removed from V and 4 bases from J, the gap between germline ends came to 14 bases. The germline CDR1 and CDR2 sequences are MNHEY and SVGEGT. The CDR3 DNA follows: TGTGCCAGCAGCCCCAGCGAGGCTGCAGATACGCAGTATTTT. It is translated as CASSPSEAADTQYF.

This clonotype was seen only a few times. This chain links TRBV10-3 with TRBJ2-3, with no clear D. V dropped 4 bases and J dropped 3 bases, with 5 bases sitting between them. This CDR3 contains 12 residues. Germline V gene sequence: CDR1 ENHRY, CDR2 SYGVKD. CDR3 sequence reads: CAISGDTDTQYF. The CDR3 bases are TGTGCCATCAGTGGGGATACAGATACGCAGTATTTT.

This chain joins TRBV10-3 and TRBJ1-1; D is unclear. The V and J ends lost 2 bases and 2 bases respectively, with 6 bases between them. This CDR3 spans 13 amino acids. Looked up from germline, CDR1 is ENHRY and CDR2 is SYGVKD. The CDR3 is CAISEAGNTEAFF. The CDR3 DNA reads TGTGCCATCAGTGAGGCAGGCAACACTGAAGCTTTCTTT.

This clonotype was found many times. This chain uses TRBV6-1 with TRBJ2-1; 13 bases are shared with TRBD2. The CDR3 is 15 residues long. The V gene's germline CDR1 is MNHNS and CDR2 SASEGT. V was clipped by 6 bases and J by 8 bases; unmatched bases: 7. CDR3 bases: TGTGCCAGCAGCACCGGGACTAGCGGGGCCGATGAGCAGTTCTTC. As protein: CASSTGTSGADEQFF.

There are many counts of this clonotype. The V call is TRBV20-1, the J call TRBJ2-6; D may correspond to TRBD1 or TRBD2 (5 bases each). V gave up 3 bases and J gave up 1 base, with 13 bases separating them. Germline-derived CDR1 and CDR2 are DFQATT and SNEGSKA (reference sequence). CDR3 size: 16 residues. In DNA, the CDR3 is TGCAGTGCTAGGGGGGTCCCTCCTTCTGGGGCCAACGTCCTGACTTTC. Protein product: CSARGVPPSGANVLTF.

This clonotype was found many times. This sequence joins TRBV6-1 and TRBJ1-5, with TRBD1 matching 12 bases. The CDR3 totals 15 residues. The V segment lost 7 bases and the J segment 7 bases; nucleotides outside the gene matches: 8. Germline V gene sequence: CDR1 MNHNS, CDR2 SASEGT. The CDR3 protein is CASTGGTGGGQPQHF. CDR3 DNA sequence: TGTGCCAGCACCGGAGGGACAGGGGGCGGCCAGCCCCAGCATTTT.

This clonotype has at least ten counts. V gene TRBV28 combines with J gene TRBJ1-2, with 10 bases fitting TRBD1. Germline V CDR1 and CDR2: MDHEN, SYDVKM. The CDR3 runs 13 residues. V trimming: 5 bases; J trimming: 6 bases; junction bases outside the gene matches: 3. CDR3 nucleotides: TGTGCCAGCAGTCTGACAGGGGGCAATGGCTACACCTTC. Its protein is CASSLTGGNGYTF.

This clonotype has a handful of counts. The chain has TRBV9 and TRBJ2-3, with TRBD2 identical over 11 bases. Losses at the gene ends were 0 bases for V and 8 bases for J; bases not matched to a gene: 5. Germline CDR1 SGDLS, CDR2 YYNGEE. The CDR3 contains 15 residues. The CDR3 coding sequence is TGTGCCAGCAGCGTAGATAGCGGGAGGGCTTTTACGCAGTATTTT. It is translated as CASSVDSGRAFTQYF.

This clonotype showed up many times. The CDR3 region has the DNA TGTGCCAGCAGTCCCCTCGGGGGGCGAAGGGGGAATGAGCAGTTCTTC. It specifies CASSPLGGRRGNEQFF. The rearrangement links TRBV6-1 to TRBJ2-1, with D maybe TRBD2 (7 bases). Germline loops: CDR1 MNHNS, CDR2 SASEGT. V lost 5 bases and J lost 7, with 21 bases in between. The CDR3 length is 16 residues.

This clonotype appeared many times. The J gene is TRBJ2-7, the V gene TRBV25-1, with 7 nucleotides matching TRBD2. Germline V gives CDR1 MGHDK, CDR2 SYGVNS. The V segment lost 5 bases and the J segment 7 bases; nucleotides outside the gene matches: 11. The CDR3 is 14 amino acids. In DNA form, the CDR3 reads TGTGCCAGCAGTCTGCCGGGAGGCTCGGGGGAGCAGTACTTC. Protein sequence: CASSLPGGSGEQYF.

This clonotype was observed at least ten times. The chain joins TRBV28 to TRBJ2-7; tentative D call: TRBD2 (6 bases). CDR3 size: 15 residues. V was shortened by 1 base and J by 2 bases, with 12 bases between the two germline ends. Germline CDR1 MDHEN, CDR2 SYDVKM. CDR3 DNA sequence: TGTGCCAGCAGTTTATACGGGGGAGGCGCCTACGAGCAGTACTTC. Translated, it gives CASSLYGGGAYEQYF.

This clonotype was found many times. This chain connects TRBV7-9 to TRBJ2-1; the D gene is possibly TRBD2 (6 bases). V was shortened by 3 bases and J by 11 bases, with 23 bases between the two germline ends. This CDR3 is 16 amino acids long. CDR1 SEHNR and CDR2 FQNEAQ come from the germline V gene (reference sequence). CDR3 DNA sequence: TGTGCCAGCAGCTTGCATGAGACTAGGGGAAAGAAGAAGCAGTTCTTC. This translates into CASSLHETRGKKKQFF.